These T cell receptor beta chains were read from a single sample in a study of shared clonotypes between healthy human individuals. Sequencing used immunoSEQ multiplex PCR; TCRdb keeps in-frame clones, though not all of them. The sample contains 730,000 or so clones, around 72% of which appear only once. Sequencing was done on a sample of memory CD4+ T cells sorted from blood. Receptors originate from a woman in her thirties in good health. CDR3s include the opening cysteine and the closing phenylalanine or tryptophan. The order of the fields is D gene, clone size, V gene, J gene, CDR3 DNA, CDR3 protein. The D gene is left open where the match is weak. For some rows the clone size is stated as once, few or many, or as a class when expanded; others skip it.

d_call: NA; clone_size: NA; v_call: TRBV27; j_call: TRBJ1-5; cdr3_nt: TGTGCCAGCAGTTTATCGGCGGCAGGGCTCAATCAGCCCCAGCATTTT; cdr3_aa: CASSLSAAGLNQPQHF
d_call: NA; clone_size: NA; v_call: TRBV28; j_call: TRBJ2-5; cdr3_nt: TGTGCCAGCAGTTTAGTACGGGACCAAGAGACCCAGTACTTC; cdr3_aa: CASSLVRDQETQYF
d_call: NA; clone_size: NA; v_call: TRBV28; j_call: TRBJ2-7; cdr3_nt: TGTGCCAGCAGCGGACCCCCGGGCTACGAGCAGTACTTC; cdr3_aa: CASSGPPGYEQYF
d_call: TRBD2; clone_size: few; v_call: TRBV2; j_call: TRBJ2-2; cdr3_nt: TGTGCCAGCAAGTCCGGGACTAGCACCGGGGAGCTGTTTTTT; cdr3_aa: CASKSGTSTGELFF
d_call: TRBD1; clone_size: few; v_call: TRBV19; j_call: TRBJ2-7; cdr3_nt: TGTGCCAGTAGTGAACCCGGACAGGGTTTTGACGAGCAGTACTTC; cdr3_aa: CASSEPGQGFDEQYF
d_call: NA; clone_size: once; v_call: TRBV5-1; j_call: TRBJ2-7; cdr3_nt: TGCGCCAGCAGCCCGTCCCCCGGGACCTCGGGCGAGCAGTACTTC; cdr3_aa: CASSPSPGTSGEQYF
d_call: NA; clone_size: few; v_call: TRBV2; j_call: TRBJ1-1; cdr3_nt: TGTGCCAGCAGTGAGAACACTGAAGCTTTCTTT; cdr3_aa: CASSENTEAFF
d_call: NA; clone_size: NA; v_call: TRBV20-1; j_call: TRBJ2-7; cdr3_nt: TGCAGTGCCCCTGGGGAATCCGAGCAGTACTTC; cdr3_aa: CSAPGESEQYF
d_call: NA; clone_size: NA; v_call: TRBV27; j_call: TRBJ2-1; cdr3_nt: TGTGCCAGCAGTTTAGGGTGGGCTAGCAATGAGCAGTTCTTC; cdr3_aa: CASSLGWASNEQFF
d_call: NA; clone_size: NA; v_call: TRBV6-6; j_call: TRBJ2-5; cdr3_nt: TGTGCCAGCGGTTCGGCAGGGGAGACCCAGTACTTC; cdr3_aa: CASGSAGETQYF
d_call: TRBD2; clone_size: NA; v_call: TRBV19; j_call: TRBJ2-1; cdr3_nt: TGTGCCAGTAGAAAGGATAGACTAGCGGGAGGTCCTGAGCAGTTCTTC; cdr3_aa: CASRKDRLAGGPEQFF
d_call: TRBD1; clone_size: NA; v_call: TRBV19; j_call: TRBJ1-1; cdr3_nt: TGTGCCAGTACCCACAGGGGACCCACTGAAGCTTTCTTT; cdr3_aa: CASTHRGPTEAFF
d_call: NA; clone_size: NA; v_call: TRBV5-1; j_call: TRBJ2-3; cdr3_nt: TGCGCCAGCAGCTTGGTCGTAGCGCTGGGGACAGATACGCAGTATTTT; cdr3_aa: CASSLVVALGTDTQYF
d_call: NA; clone_size: NA; v_call: TRBV27; j_call: TRBJ1-5; cdr3_nt: TGTGCCAGCAGTTTAGTGGGGGTGGGCAATCAGCCCCAGCATTTT; cdr3_aa: CASSLVGVGNQPQHF
d_call: NA; clone_size: NA; v_call: TRBV2; j_call: TRBJ2-1; cdr3_nt: TGTGCCAGCAGTGTTGGTACCTTCCGCTCCTACAATGAGCAGTTCTTC; cdr3_aa: CASSVGTFRSYNEQFF
d_call: NA; clone_size: NA; v_call: TRBV5-4; j_call: TRBJ2-5; cdr3_nt: TGTGCCAGCAGCTTAGTAGGGGAGGAGACCCAGTACTTC; cdr3_aa: CASSLVGEETQYF
d_call: TRBD1; clone_size: many; v_call: TRBV9; j_call: TRBJ1-4; cdr3_nt: TGTGCCAGCAGCCCAAGGACAGGGGTCGAAAAACTGTTTTTT; cdr3_aa: CASSPRTGVEKLFF
d_call: TRBD2; clone_size: once; v_call: TRBV28; j_call: TRBJ2-2; cdr3_nt: TGTGCCAGCAGTTTACTATCTGTGGGGACTAGTTCCTGGGAGCTGTTTTTT; cdr3_aa: CASSLLSVGTSSWELFF
d_call: NA; clone_size: NA; v_call: TRBV19; j_call: TRBJ2-5; cdr3_nt: TGTGCCAGTAGTAGGGGACACCAAGAGACCCAGTACTTC; cdr3_aa: CASSRGHQETQYF
d_call: NA; clone_size: NA; v_call: TRBV27; j_call: TRBJ1-1; cdr3_nt: TGTGCCAGCAGTTTCCGCTCTCCCCTAGAGACCGTGAACACTGAAGCTTTCTTT; cdr3_aa: CASSFRSPLETVNTEAFF
d_call: TRBD2; clone_size: few; v_call: TRBV4-1; j_call: TRBJ2-7; cdr3_nt: TGCGCCAGCAGCCAGGGCTGGACTAGCGGGAGGGAGGCCTACGAGCAGTACTTC; cdr3_aa: CASSQGWTSGREAYEQYF
d_call: NA; clone_size: NA; v_call: TRBV7-3; j_call: TRBJ2-1; cdr3_nt: TGTGCCAGCAGCTTTTCTTCCCTAGCCGGTGGTGAGCAGTTCTTC; cdr3_aa: CASSFSSLAGGEQFF
d_call: NA; clone_size: NA; v_call: TRBV19; j_call: TRBJ2-2; cdr3_nt: TGTGCCAGTAGTATAGGTCCTGGAGGGACCGGGGAGCTGTTTTTT; cdr3_aa: CASSIGPGGTGELFF
d_call: NA; clone_size: NA; v_call: TRBV30; j_call: TRBJ2-4; cdr3_nt: TGTGCCTGGAGTGTACCTGGGGGCCAAAACATTCAGTACTTC; cdr3_aa: CAWSVPGGQNIQYF
d_call: TRBD1; clone_size: few; v_call: TRBV5-1; j_call: TRBJ1-5; cdr3_nt: TGCGCCAGCAGCTTGGACGGGACAGTCGGTCAGCCCCAGCATTTT; cdr3_aa: CASSLDGTVGQPQHF
d_call: NA; clone_size: NA; v_call: TRBV6-1; j_call: TRBJ1-1; cdr3_nt: TGTGCCAGCAGTGAAAATGGAGGTAGTCAAGCTTTCTTT; cdr3_aa: CASSENGGSQAFF
d_call: NA; clone_size: many; v_call: TRBV6-1; j_call: TRBJ1-2; cdr3_nt: TGTGCCAGCAGTGAAGCAGGGATATCTGGCTACACCTTC; cdr3_aa: CASSEAGISGYTF
d_call: NA; clone_size: once; v_call: TRBV6-6; j_call: TRBJ1-1; cdr3_nt: TGTGCCAGCAGTTACGACAGGCCCACTGAAGCTTTCTTT; cdr3_aa: CASSYDRPTEAFF
d_call: TRBD1; clone_size: NA; v_call: TRBV28; j_call: TRBJ1-5; cdr3_nt: TGTGCCAGCAGCCGGACAGGGGGCGAAGCCGTCAATCAGCCCCAGCATTTT; cdr3_aa: CASSRTGGEAVNQPQHF
d_call: TRBD1; clone_size: many; v_call: TRBV30; j_call: TRBJ2-4; cdr3_nt: TGTGCCTGGGACAGGGGGCACATTCAGTACTTC; cdr3_aa: CAWDRGHIQYF
d_call: NA; clone_size: NA; v_call: TRBV7-7; j_call: TRBJ2-3; cdr3_nt: TGTGCCAGCAGCCCCTCTCGAGGGGTTGGCACAGATACGCAGTATTTT; cdr3_aa: CASSPSRGVGTDTQYF
d_call: NA; clone_size: NA; v_call: TRBV19; j_call: TRBJ2-3; cdr3_nt: TGTGCCAGTAGCGATTGGAGGAGATCAGATACGCAGTATTTT; cdr3_aa: CASSDWRRSDTQYF
d_call: TRBD1; clone_size: NA; v_call: TRBV19; j_call: TRBJ1-2; cdr3_nt: TGTGCCAGTAGTAAAACCAGGGGACAGACTTCTCATGGCTACACCTTC; cdr3_aa: CASSKTRGQTSHGYTF
d_call: NA; clone_size: NA; v_call: TRBV2; j_call: TRBJ1-1; cdr3_nt: TGTGCCAGCGGGCAGGGCGCCACTGAAGCTTTCTTT; cdr3_aa: CASGQGATEAFF
d_call: TRBD2; clone_size: NA; v_call: TRBV19; j_call: TRBJ2-1; cdr3_nt: TGTGCCAGTAGTACCCCGGGACTAGCCTACAATGAGCAGTTCTTC; cdr3_aa: CASSTPGLAYNEQFF
d_call: NA; clone_size: NA; v_call: TRBV6-6; j_call: TRBJ1-5; cdr3_nt: TGTGCCAGCAGTTTCATGGGGGGGGAGCAGCCCCAGCATTTT; cdr3_aa: CASSFMGGEQPQHF
d_call: NA; clone_size: NA; v_call: TRBV7-3; j_call: TRBJ1-2; cdr3_nt: TGTGCCAGCAGCTTAACTGGCTCTAACTATGGCTACACCTTC; cdr3_aa: CASSLTGSNYGYTF
d_call: TRBD1; clone_size: NA; v_call: TRBV11-2; j_call: TRBJ2-7; cdr3_nt: TGTGCCAGCAGCGGTTGGGACAGCGCCTACGAGCAGTACTTC; cdr3_aa: CASSGWDSAYEQYF
d_call: TRBD2; clone_size: NA; v_call: TRBV10-3; j_call: TRBJ2-3; cdr3_nt: TGTGCCACTTCTGGACTAGCGGGAGGGTTAACAGATACGCAGTATTTT; cdr3_aa: CATSGLAGGLTDTQYF
d_call: NA; clone_size: NA; v_call: TRBV19; j_call: TRBJ1-6; cdr3_nt: TGTGCCAGTAGTTCCCGACAGAATAATTCACCCCTCCACTTT; cdr3_aa: CASSSRQNNSPLHF
d_call: TRBD1; clone_size: NA; v_call: TRBV2; j_call: TRBJ2-7; cdr3_nt: TGTGCCAGCAGGCGGGGAATGACAGGGGACCACGAGCAGTACTTC; cdr3_aa: CASRRGMTGDHEQYF
d_call: TRBD1; clone_size: few; v_call: TRBV11-1; j_call: TRBJ1-1; cdr3_nt: TGTGCCAGCAGGGGGACAGGGAGGACTGAAGCTTTCTTT; cdr3_aa: CASRGTGRTEAFF
d_call: NA; clone_size: NA; v_call: TRBV5-1; j_call: TRBJ1-1; cdr3_nt: TGCGCCAGCTACCAAGGGGGGAACACTGAAGCTTTCTTT; cdr3_aa: CASYQGGNTEAFF
d_call: TRBD1; clone_size: NA; v_call: TRBV10-3; j_call: TRBJ2-7; cdr3_nt: TGTGCCATCAGGGCGACAGGGGGCCCCCCCTACGAGCAGTACTTC; cdr3_aa: CAIRATGGPPYEQYF
d_call: TRBD2; clone_size: NA; v_call: TRBV9; j_call: TRBJ2-1; cdr3_nt: TGTGCCAGCAGCGTAGATCCTAGCGGGAGAGGCGGTGAGCAGTTCTTC; cdr3_aa: CASSVDPSGRGGEQFF
d_call: NA; clone_size: once; v_call: TRBV5-1; j_call: TRBJ2-3; cdr3_nt: TGCGCCACCACGGTGGGAGCTTCCACAGATACGCAGTATTTT; cdr3_aa: CATTVGASTDTQYF
d_call: TRBD1; clone_size: NA; v_call: TRBV2; j_call: TRBJ1-2; cdr3_nt: TGTGCCAGCAGTGGGACAGGGGTCTATGGCTACACCTTC; cdr3_aa: CASSGTGVYGYTF
d_call: NA; clone_size: NA; v_call: TRBV28; j_call: TRBJ2-7; cdr3_nt: TGTGCCAGCAGTTTAGGTGGGCAGAACTACGAGCAGTACTTC; cdr3_aa: CASSLGGQNYEQYF
d_call: TRBD1; clone_size: NA; v_call: TRBV7-8; j_call: TRBJ2-7; cdr3_nt: TGTGCCAGCAGCAACGAAAACAGGGGCCAGCAGTACTTC; cdr3_aa: CASSNENRGQQYF
d_call: NA; clone_size: NA; v_call: TRBV2; j_call: TRBJ2-5; cdr3_nt: TGTGCCAGCGGGCAGACCAAAGAGACCCAGTACTTC; cdr3_aa: CASGQTKETQYF
d_call: TRBD2; clone_size: few; v_call: TRBV27; j_call: TRBJ2-1; cdr3_nt: TGTGCCAGCAGTTTAGCTACTAGCGGGAGACGCGATGAGCAGTTCTTC; cdr3_aa: CASSLATSGRRDEQFF
d_call: NA; clone_size: NA; v_call: TRBV5-1; j_call: TRBJ2-5; cdr3_nt: TGCGCCAGCAGCTTATCGGTTTTCGCGGAGGGGGGAGAGACCCAGTACTTC; cdr3_aa: CASSLSVFAEGGETQYF
d_call: NA; clone_size: NA; v_call: TRBV19; j_call: TRBJ1-1; cdr3_nt: TGTGCCAGTAGTAAGCGACCTGGGAACACTGAAGCTTTCTTT; cdr3_aa: CASSKRPGNTEAFF
d_call: TRBD1; clone_size: NA; v_call: TRBV5-1; j_call: TRBJ1-4; cdr3_nt: TGCGCCAGCAGCGTGGGAGGGGGCGATGAAAAACTGTTTTTT; cdr3_aa: CASSVGGGDEKLFF
d_call: NA; clone_size: NA; v_call: TRBV4-1; j_call: TRBJ2-1; cdr3_nt: TGCGCCAGCAGCCAGGGTCAGCGGTTGAGAGACAATGAGCAGTTCTTC; cdr3_aa: CASSQGQRLRDNEQFF
d_call: NA; clone_size: NA; v_call: TRBV7-9; j_call: TRBJ1-1; cdr3_nt: TGTGCCAGCAGCCGTGCCTCGGGGGCTTTCTTT; cdr3_aa: CASSRASGAFF